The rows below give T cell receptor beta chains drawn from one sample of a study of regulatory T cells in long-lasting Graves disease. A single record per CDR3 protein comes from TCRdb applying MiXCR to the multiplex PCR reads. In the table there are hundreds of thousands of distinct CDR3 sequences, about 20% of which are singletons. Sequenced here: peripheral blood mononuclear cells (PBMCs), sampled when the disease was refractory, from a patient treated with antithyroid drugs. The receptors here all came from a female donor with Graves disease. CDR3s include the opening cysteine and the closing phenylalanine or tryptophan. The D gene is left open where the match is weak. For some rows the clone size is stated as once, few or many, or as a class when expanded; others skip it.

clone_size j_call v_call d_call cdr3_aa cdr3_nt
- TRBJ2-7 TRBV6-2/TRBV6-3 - CASSSSEVGENF TGTGCCAGCAGCTCATCCGAGGTGGGGGAGAACTTC
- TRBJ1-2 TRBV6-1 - CASMDPGTPYGYTF TGTGCCAGCATGGACCCCGGGACACCCTATGGCTACACCTTC
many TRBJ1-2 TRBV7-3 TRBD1 CASSPGGTGGNYGYTF TGTGCCAGCAGCCCTGGCGGGACAGGCGGTAACTATGGCTACACCTTC
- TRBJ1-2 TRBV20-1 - CSAPLGGNYGYTF TGCAGTGCCCCCCTAGGGGGGAACTATGGCTACACCTTC
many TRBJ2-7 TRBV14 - CASSQSWPVVF TGTGCCAGCAGCCAAAGTTGGCCCGTGGTCTTC
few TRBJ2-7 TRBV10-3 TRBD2 CAISEKSRASGRTGTYEQYF TGTGCCATCAGTGAGAAGTCGCGGGCTAGCGGACGGACTGGGACCTACGAGCAGTACTTC
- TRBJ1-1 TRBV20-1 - CSAITGKNTEAFF TGCAGTGCGATCACAGGGAAGAACACTGAAGCTTTCTTT
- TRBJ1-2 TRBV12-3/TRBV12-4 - CATENRAAYGYTF TGTGCCACCGAGAACCGGGCGGCCTATGGCTACACCTTC
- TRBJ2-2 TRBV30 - CAWSQGRLTGELFF TGTGCCTGGAGTCAGGGGCGCTTGACCGGGGAGCTGTTTTTT
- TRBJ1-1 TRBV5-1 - CASSWDVDRTEAFF TGCGCCAGCAGCTGGGACGTGGATCGCACTGAAGCTTTCTTT
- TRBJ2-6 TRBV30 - CAWSTSGANVLTF TGTGCCTGGAGTACCTCTGGGGCCAACGTCCTGACTTTC
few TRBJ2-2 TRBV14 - CASSLTDRNTGELFF TGTGCCAGCAGCTTAACCGACAGGAACACCGGGGAGCTGTTTTTT
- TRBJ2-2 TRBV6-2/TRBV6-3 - CASSYSRPGELFF TGTGCCAGCAGTTACTCGAGGCCCGGGGAGCTGTTTTTT
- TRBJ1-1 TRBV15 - CATSRDPAGAAFF TGTGCCACCAGCAGAGATCCGGCGGGAGCGGCTTTCTTT
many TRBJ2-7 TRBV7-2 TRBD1 CASGLQGAVYEQYF TGTGCCAGCGGATTACAGGGGGCTGTCTACGAGCAGTACTTC
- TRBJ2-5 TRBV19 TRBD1 CASSILGQGQETQYF TGTGCCAGTAGTATACTCGGACAGGGCCAAGAGACCCAGTACTTC
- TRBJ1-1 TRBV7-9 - CASLSGGQTEAFF TGTGCCAGCCTATCCGGGGGTCAAACTGAAGCTTTCTTT
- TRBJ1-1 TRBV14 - CASSPWENTEAFF TGTGCCAGCAGCCCTTGGGAGAACACTGAAGCTTTCTTT
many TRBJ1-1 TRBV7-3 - CASRYQGMNTEAFF TGTGCCAGCAGGTATCAGGGGATGAACACTGAAGCTTTCTTT
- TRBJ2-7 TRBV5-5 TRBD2 CASSLRQAGASYEQYF TGTGCCAGCAGCTTGAGGCAAGCGGGAGCTTCCTACGAGCAGTACTTC